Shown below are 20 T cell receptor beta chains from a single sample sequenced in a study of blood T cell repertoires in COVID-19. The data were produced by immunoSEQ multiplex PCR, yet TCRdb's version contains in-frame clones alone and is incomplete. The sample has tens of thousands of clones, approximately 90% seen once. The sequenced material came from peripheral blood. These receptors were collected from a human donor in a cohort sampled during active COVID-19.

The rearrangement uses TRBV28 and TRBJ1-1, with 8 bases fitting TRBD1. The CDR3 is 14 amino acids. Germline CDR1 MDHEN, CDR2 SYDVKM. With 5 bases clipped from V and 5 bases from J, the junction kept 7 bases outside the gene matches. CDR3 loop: CASSQPTGETEAFF. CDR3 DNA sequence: TGTGCCAGCAGTCAGCCGACAGGGGAGACTGAAGCTTTCTTT.

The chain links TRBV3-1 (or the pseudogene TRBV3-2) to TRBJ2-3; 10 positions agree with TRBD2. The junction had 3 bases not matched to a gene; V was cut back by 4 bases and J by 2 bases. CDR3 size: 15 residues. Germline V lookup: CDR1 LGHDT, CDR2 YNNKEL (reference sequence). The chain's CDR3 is CASSLLAGTTDTQYF. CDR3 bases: TGTGCCAGCAGCCTACTAGCGGGAACCACAGATACGCAGTATTTT.

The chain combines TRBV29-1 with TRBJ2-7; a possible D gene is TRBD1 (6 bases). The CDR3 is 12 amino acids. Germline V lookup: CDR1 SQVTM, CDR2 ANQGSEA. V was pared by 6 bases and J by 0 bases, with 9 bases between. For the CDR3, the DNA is TGCAGCGTGACAGGTCACTCCTACGAGCAGTACTTC. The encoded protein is CSVTGHSYEQYF.

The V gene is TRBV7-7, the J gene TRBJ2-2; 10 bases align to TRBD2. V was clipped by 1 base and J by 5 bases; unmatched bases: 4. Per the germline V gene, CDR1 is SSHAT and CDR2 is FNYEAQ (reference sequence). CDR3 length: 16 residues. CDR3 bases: TGTGCCAGCAGCTTAGGGAGAGCGGGAGGGACCGGGGAGCTGTTTTTT. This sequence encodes CASSLGRAGGTGELFF.

The CDR3 loop is CASSTAGTGVSYEQYF. Written as DNA, the CDR3 is TGTGCCAGTAGTACCGCCGGGACTGGGGTCTCCTACGAGCAGTACTTC. The V gene is TRBV19, the J gene TRBJ2-7, with D tentatively TRBD2 (6 bases). This CDR3 contains 16 residues. In germline, CDR1 is LNHDA, CDR2 SQIVND (reference sequence). Trimming stripped 4 bases from V and 0 bases from J, with 16 bases between.

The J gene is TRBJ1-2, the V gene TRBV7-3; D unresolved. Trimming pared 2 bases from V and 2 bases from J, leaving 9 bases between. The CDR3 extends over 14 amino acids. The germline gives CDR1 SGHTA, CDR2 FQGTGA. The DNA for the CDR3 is TGTGCCAGCAGCTTAGGAGCCGTAAACTATGGCTACACCTTC. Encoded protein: CASSLGAVNYGYTF.

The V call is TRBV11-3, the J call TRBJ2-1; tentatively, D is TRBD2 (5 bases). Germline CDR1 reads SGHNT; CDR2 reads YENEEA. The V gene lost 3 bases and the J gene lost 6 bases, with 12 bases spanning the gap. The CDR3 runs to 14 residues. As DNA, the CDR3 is TGTGCCAGCAGCTTGAGAGGGAGCTCCAATGAGCAGTTCTTC. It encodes CASSLRGSSNEQFF. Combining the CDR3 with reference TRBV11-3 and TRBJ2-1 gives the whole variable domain EAGVVQSPRYKIIEKKQPVAFWCNPISGHNTLYWYLQNLGQGPELLIRYENEEAVDDSQLPKDRFSAERLKGVDSTLKIQPAELGDSAVYLCASSLRGSSNEQFFGPGTRLTVL.

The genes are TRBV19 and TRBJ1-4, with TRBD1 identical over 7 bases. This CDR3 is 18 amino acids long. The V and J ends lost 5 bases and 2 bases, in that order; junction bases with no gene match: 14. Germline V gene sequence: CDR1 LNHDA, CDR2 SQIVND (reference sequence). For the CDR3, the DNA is TGTGCCAGTAGTTCCACCGGGACAGCCTATAATACTAATGAAAAACTGTTTTTT. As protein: CASSSTGTAYNTNEKLFF. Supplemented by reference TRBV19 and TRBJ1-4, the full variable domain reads DGGITQSPKYLFRKEGQNVTLSCEQNLNHDAMYWYRQDPGQGLRLIYYSQIVNDFQKGDIAEGYSVSREKKESFPLTVTSAQKNPTAFYLCASSSTGTAYNTNEKLFFGSGTQLSVL.

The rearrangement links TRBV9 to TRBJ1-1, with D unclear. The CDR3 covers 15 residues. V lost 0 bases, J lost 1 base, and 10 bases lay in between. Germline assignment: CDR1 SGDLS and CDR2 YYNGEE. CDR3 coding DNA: TGTGCCAGCAGCGTAGGGGGAGGAGGGAACACTGAAGCTTTCTTT. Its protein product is CASSVGGGGNTEAFF. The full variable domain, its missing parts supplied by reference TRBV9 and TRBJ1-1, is DSGVTQTPKHLITATGQRVTLRCSPRSGDLSVYWYQQSLDQGLQFLIQYYNGEERAKGNILERFSAQQFPDLHSELNLSSLELGDSALYFCASSVGGGGNTEAFFGQGTRLTVV.

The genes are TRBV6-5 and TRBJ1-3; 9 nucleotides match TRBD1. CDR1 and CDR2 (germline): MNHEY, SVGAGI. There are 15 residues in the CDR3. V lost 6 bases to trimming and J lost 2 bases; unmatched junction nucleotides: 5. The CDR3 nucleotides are TGTGCCAGCAGGTCACAGGGGGCCGCTGGAAACACCATATATTTT. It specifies CASRSQGAAGNTIYF.

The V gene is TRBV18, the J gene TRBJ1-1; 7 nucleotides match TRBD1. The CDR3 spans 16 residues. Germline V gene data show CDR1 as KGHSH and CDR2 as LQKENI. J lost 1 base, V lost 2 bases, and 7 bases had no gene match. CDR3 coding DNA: TGTGCCAGCTCACCAACCATGGGACAGACGAACACTGAAGCTTTCTTT. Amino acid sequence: CASSPTMGQTNTEAFF.

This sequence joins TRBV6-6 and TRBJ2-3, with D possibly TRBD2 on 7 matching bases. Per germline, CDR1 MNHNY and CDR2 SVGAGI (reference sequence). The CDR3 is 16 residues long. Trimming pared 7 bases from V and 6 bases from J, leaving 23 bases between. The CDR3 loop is CASTLVGGPPADTQYF. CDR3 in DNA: TGTGCCAGCACGTTGGTCGGGGGGCCCCCGGCGGATACGCAGTATTTT.

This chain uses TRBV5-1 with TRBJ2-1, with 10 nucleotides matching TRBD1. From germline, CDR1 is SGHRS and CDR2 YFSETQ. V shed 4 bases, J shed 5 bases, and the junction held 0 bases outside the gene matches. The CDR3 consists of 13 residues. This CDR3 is CASSGTGDNEQFF. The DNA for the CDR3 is TGCGCCAGCAGCGGGACAGGGGACAATGAGCAGTTCTTC. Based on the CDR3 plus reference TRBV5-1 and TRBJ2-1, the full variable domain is KAGVTQTPRYLIKTRGQQVTLSCSPISGHRSVSWYQQTPGQGLQFLFEYFSETQRNKGNFPGRFSGRQFSNSRSEMNVSTLELGDSALYLCASSGTGDNEQFFGPGTRLTVL.

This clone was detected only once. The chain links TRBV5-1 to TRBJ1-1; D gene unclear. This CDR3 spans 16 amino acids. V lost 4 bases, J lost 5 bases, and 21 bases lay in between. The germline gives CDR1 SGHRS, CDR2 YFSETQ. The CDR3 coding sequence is TGCGCCAGCAGCCCCACGAGCGCGGGGTCGGCGACTGAAGCTTTCTTT. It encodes CASSPTSAGSATEAFF.

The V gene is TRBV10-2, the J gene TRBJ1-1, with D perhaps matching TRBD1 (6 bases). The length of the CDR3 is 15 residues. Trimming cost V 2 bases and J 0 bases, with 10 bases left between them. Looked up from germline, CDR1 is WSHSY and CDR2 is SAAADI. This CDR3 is CASSENRALNTEAFF. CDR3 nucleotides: TGCGCCAGCAGTGAGAACAGGGCATTGAACACTGAAGCTTTCTTT.

The CDR3 DNA follows: TGTGCCAGCTCACCAGACAGGGGGCTAACTAATGAAAAACTGTTTTTT. This codes for CASSPDRGLTNEKLFF. The rearrangement joins TRBV18 to TRBJ1-4, with 10 bases that match TRBD1. The trim removed 2 bases at V and 1 base at J, leaving 1 base unmatched. CDR1 and CDR2 (germline): KGHSH, LQKENI. This CDR3 has 16 residues.

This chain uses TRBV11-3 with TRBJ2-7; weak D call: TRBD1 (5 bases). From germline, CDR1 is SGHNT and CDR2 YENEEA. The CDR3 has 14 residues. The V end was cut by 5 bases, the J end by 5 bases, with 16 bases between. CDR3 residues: CASSRQGTIHEQYF. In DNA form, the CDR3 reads TGTGCCAGCAGCCGGCAGGGTACGATACACGAGCAGTACTTC.

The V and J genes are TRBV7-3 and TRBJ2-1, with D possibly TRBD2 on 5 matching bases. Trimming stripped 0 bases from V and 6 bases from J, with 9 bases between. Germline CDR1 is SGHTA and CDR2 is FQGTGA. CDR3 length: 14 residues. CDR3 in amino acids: CASSLTGEGNEQFF. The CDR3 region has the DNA TGTGCCAGCAGCTTAACGGGAGAGGGCAATGAGCAGTTCTTC.

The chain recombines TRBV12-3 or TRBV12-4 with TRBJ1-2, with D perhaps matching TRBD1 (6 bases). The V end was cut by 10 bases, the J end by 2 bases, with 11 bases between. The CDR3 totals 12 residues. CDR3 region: CATAQGNYGYTF. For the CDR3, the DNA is TGTGCCACTGCTCAGGGGAACTATGGCTACACCTTC.

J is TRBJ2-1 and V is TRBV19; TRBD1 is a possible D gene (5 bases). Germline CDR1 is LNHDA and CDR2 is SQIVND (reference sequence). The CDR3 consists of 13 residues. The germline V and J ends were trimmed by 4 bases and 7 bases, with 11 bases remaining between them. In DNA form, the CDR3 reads TGTGCCAGTAGTACCCAGGGTCAGAATGAGCAGTTCTTC. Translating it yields CASSTQGQNEQFF.